These 16 T cell receptor beta chains were all obtained from the same sample, sequenced in a study of post-analysis software for immune sequencing data. The study, taken as a whole, reports: Higher frequency in patients than in controls was seen for about five TRBV segments, with TRBV5-6, TRBV5-1 and TRBV20-1 among them.

Tagging with unique molecular identifiers was a feature of the TCR beta cDNA libraries. TCRdb re-derived calls from the PCR reads in MiXCR, one entry per CDR3 protein. The sample has around 700,000 distinct CDR3 sequences, 55% to 60% seen once. No antigens are known for them. Sequenced: blood. These receptors originate from a girl aged 2-9 years with multiple sclerosis.

This clonotype was found a few times. The chain links TRBV20-1 to TRBJ2-5; D not certain. The CDR3 length is 12 residues. Trimming took 3 bases from V and 2 from J, leaving 7 bases between them. Germline assignment: CDR1 DFQATT and CDR2 SNEGSKA (reference sequence). CDR3 sequence (DNA): TGCAGTGCTAGTACTTCACAAGAGACCCAGTACTTC. Translated, it gives CSASTSQETQYF.

The chain's CDR3 is CASRPRDRQETQYF. The CDR3 nucleotides read TGTGCCAGCAGGCCAAGGGACAGGCAAGAGACCCAGTACTTC. The rearrangement uses TRBV3-1 and TRBJ2-5; 8 nucleotides match TRBD1. Trimming cost V 6 bases and J 2 bases; bases outside gene matches: 5. This CDR3 is 14 amino acids long. Per the germline V gene, CDR1 is LGHDT and CDR2 is YNNKEL (reference sequence).

The chain links TRBV15 to TRBJ2-3, with a tentative D call TRBD2 (8 bases). The CDR3 runs 15 residues. Trimming removed 7 bases at V and 5 bases at J, with 19 bases between. In germline, CDR1 is LNHNV, CDR2 YYDKDF (reference sequence). CDR3 residues: CATTSGGGVGDTQYF. The CDR3 DNA reads as TGTGCCACCACCTCGGGAGGGGGCGTCGGAGATACGCAGTATTTT. Full variable domain (remainder filled in from reference TRBV15 and TRBJ2-3): DAMVIQNPRYQVTQFGKPVTLSCSQTLNHNVMYWYQQKSSQAPKLLFHYYDKDFNNEADTPDNFQSRRPNTSFCFLDIRSPGLGDTAMYLCATTSGGGVGDTQYFGPGTRLTVL.

V and J are TRBV4-3 and TRBJ2-3, with 8 bases aligning to TRBD2. This CDR3 region has 16 residues. CDR1 and CDR2 (germline): LGHNA, YSLEER. Germline trimming cut 0 bases from V and 6 bases from J; bases unmatched to any gene: 8. The CDR3 DNA sequence: TGCGCCAGCAGCCAAGATTCGAATAGCGGGGTTGATACGCAGTATTTT. Translated, it gives CASSQDSNSGVDTQYF.

V usage is TRBV20-1 and J usage is TRBJ2-1; 8 bases align to TRBD1. The CDR3 covers 14 residues. CDR1 and CDR2 (germline): DFQATT, SNEGSKA (reference sequence). The V and J ends lost 5 bases and 0 bases, in that order; junction bases with no gene match: 3. The CDR3: CSAYGTGSYNEQFF. CDR3 in DNA: TGCAGTGCTTATGGGACAGGCTCCTACAATGAGCAGTTCTTC.

This clonotype was detected only a few times. This sequence joins TRBV6-7 and TRBJ1-5; D not resolved. TRBV6-7 is designated an ORF whose function remains uncertain. Trimming cost V 4 bases and J 0 bases, with 7 bases left between them. CDR3 length equals 14 residues. CDR3 region: CASSSAYSNQPQHF. CDR3 DNA: TGTGCCAGCAGTTCGGCTTATAGCAATCAGCCCCAGCATTTT.

In its sample, this clonotype was seen a few times. The rearrangement links TRBV7-6 to TRBJ1-1; D not resolved. The germline gives CDR1 SGHVS, CDR2 FNYEAQ. V lost 1 base and J lost 4, with 10 bases in between. This CDR3 spans 14 amino acids. CDR3 sequence reads: CASSLGPEGTEAFF. CDR3 coding DNA: TGTGCCAGCAGCTTAGGGCCTGAGGGCACTGAAGCTTTCTTT.

The chain couples TRBV7-2 to TRBJ2-1, with 8 bases aligning to TRBD2. This CDR3 is built from 17 residues. Germline V lookup: CDR1 SGHTA, CDR2 FQGNSA. With 0 bases clipped from V and 6 bases from J, the junction kept 10 bases outside the gene matches. This chain's CDR3 is CASSLAQGSGRPNEQFF. The CDR3 DNA reads TGTGCCAGCAGCTTAGCGCAAGGCAGCGGGAGACCCAATGAGCAGTTCTTC.

CDR3 sequence reads: CAISRQGENEQYF. CDR3 DNA sequence: TGTGCCATCAGTCGACAGGGGGAGAACGAGCAGTACTTC. This rearrangement joins TRBV10-3 to TRBJ2-7; TRBD1 matches 9 bases. J lost 5 bases, V lost 5 bases, and 4 bases had no gene match. CDR1 and CDR2 from the germline V gene are ENHRY and SYGVKD. CDR3 length: 13 residues.

As DNA, the CDR3 is TGCGCCAGCAGCTACCACAGGGATTCCGCGAACACCGGGGAGCTGTTTTTT. Translating it yields CASSYHRDSANTGELFF. This chain connects TRBV5-1 to TRBJ2-2; maybe TRBD1 (6 bases). Between the trimmed V and J ends, which lost 3 bases and 0 bases, there was a span of 15 bases. This CDR3 comprises 17 residues. From germline, CDR1 is SGHRS and CDR2 YFSETQ.

This clonotype was seen more than once but under ten times. The J gene is TRBJ2-2, the V gene TRBV7-2, with unresolved D. The CDR3 is 14 residues long. Germline V gives CDR1 SGHTA, CDR2 FQGNSA. Trimming cost V 1 base and J 6 bases, with 9 bases left between them. The CDR3 here is CASSLEWQAGELFF. DNA of the CDR3: TGTGCCAGCAGCTTAGAGTGGCAGGCCGGGGAGCTGTTTTTT.

The chain employs TRBV5-5 and TRBJ2-1, with unresolved D. Germline CDR1 SGHKS, CDR2 YYEKEE (reference sequence). The CDR3 length is 15 residues. V gave up 0 bases and J gave up 2 bases, with 9 bases separating them. The CDR3 is CASSLGIGPYNEQFF. CDR3 DNA sequence: TGTGCCAGCAGCTTGGGCATAGGGCCCTACAATGAGCAGTTCTTC.

This chain joins TRBV6-1 and TRBJ2-7, with 7 bases aligning to TRBD2. Germline loops: CDR1 MNHNS, CDR2 SASEGT. The CDR3 is 14 amino acids. Losses at the gene ends were 10 bases for V and 2 bases for J; bases not matched to a gene: 11. The CDR3 coding sequence is TGTGCCACCATTCCGGGACTAATAACCTACGAGCAGTACTTC. This codes for CATIPGLITYEQYF.

This chain connects TRBV5-6 to TRBJ1-1, with a weak D call TRBD1 (5 bases). Trimming took 0 bases from V and 8 from J, leaving 23 bases between them. The CDR3 runs 17 residues. Germline CDR1 SGHDT, CDR2 YYEEEE. As DNA, the CDR3 is TGTGCCAGCAGCTTGGCCCCTCGGGGAGGTTGGGGGGAAGAAGCTTTCTTT. Protein product: CASSLAPRGGWGEEAFF.

This chain joins TRBV7-9 and TRBJ2-5, with 8 bases matching TRBD2. This CDR3 has 14 amino acids. Trimming took 5 bases from V and 5 from J; bases not matched to a gene: 7. Germline CDR1 SEHNR, CDR2 FQNEAQ (reference sequence). The DNA of the CDR3 is TGTGCCAGCAGCGAGGCGGGGGGCCACGAGACCCAGTACTTC. Translation: CASSEAGGHETQYF.

On this clonotype: One end of the junction varies from germline; a read error may be responsible. The J gene is TRBJ2-5, the V gene TRBV7-2; D unclear. CDR1 is SGHTA and CDR2 is FQGNSA in the germline V gene. The CDR3 runs 15 residues. CDR3 residues: CASSLNGWAQETQYF. In DNA, the CDR3 is TGTGCCAGTAGCTTAAATGGGTGGGCTCAAGAGACCCAGTACTTC.